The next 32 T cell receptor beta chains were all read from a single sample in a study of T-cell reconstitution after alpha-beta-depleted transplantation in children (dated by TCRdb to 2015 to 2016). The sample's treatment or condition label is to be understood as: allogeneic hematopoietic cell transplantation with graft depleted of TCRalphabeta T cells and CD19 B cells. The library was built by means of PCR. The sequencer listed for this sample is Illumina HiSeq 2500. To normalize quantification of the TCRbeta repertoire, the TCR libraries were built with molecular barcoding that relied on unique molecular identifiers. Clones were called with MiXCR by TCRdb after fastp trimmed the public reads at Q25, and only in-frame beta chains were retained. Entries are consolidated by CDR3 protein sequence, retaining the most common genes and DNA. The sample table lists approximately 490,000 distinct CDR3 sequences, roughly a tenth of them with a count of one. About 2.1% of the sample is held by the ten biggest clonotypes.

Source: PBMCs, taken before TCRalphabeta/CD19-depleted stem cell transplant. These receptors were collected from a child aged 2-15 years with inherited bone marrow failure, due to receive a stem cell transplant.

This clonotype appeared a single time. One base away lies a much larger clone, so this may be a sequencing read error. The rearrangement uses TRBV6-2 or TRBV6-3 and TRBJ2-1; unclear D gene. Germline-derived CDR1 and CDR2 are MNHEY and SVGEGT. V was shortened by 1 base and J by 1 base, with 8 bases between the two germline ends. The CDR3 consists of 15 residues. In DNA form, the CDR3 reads TGTGCCAGCAGTTACTTAGGTTGTTCCTACAATGAGCAGTTCTTC. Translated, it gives CASSYLGCSYNEQFF.

CDR3 in DNA: TGCAGTGCTAGAGGGCAGACTAGCGGGATTATCGGTGAGCAGTTCTTC. This gives the protein CSARGQTSGIIGEQFF. This chain uses TRBV20-1 with TRBJ2-1; 11 bases map to TRBD2. J was trimmed by 9 bases and V by 1 base; bases with no gene match: 11. CDR3 length: 16 residues. Germline lookup yields CDR1 DFQATT and CDR2 SNEGSKA (reference sequence).

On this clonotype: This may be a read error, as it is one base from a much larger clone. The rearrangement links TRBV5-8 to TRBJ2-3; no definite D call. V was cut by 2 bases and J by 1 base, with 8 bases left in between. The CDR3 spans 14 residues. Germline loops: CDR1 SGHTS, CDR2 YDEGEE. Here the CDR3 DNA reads TGTGCCAGCAGCTTTGTGCCTTGCACAGATACGCAGTATTTT. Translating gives CASSFVPCTDTQYF.

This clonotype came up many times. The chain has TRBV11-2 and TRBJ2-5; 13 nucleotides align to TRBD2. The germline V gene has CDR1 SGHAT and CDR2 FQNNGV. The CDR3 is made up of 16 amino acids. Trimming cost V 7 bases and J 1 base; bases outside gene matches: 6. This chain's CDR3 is CASTLRTSGGQETQYF. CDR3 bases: TGTGCCAGCACCCTAAGGACTAGCGGGGGCCAAGAGACCCAGTACTTC.

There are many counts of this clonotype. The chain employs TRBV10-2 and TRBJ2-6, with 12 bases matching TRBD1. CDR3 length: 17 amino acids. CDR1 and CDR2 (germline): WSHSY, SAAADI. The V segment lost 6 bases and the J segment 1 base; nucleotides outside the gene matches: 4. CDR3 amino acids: CASRGQGARSGANVLTF. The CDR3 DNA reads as TGCGCCAGCAGGGGACAGGGGGCGCGATCTGGGGCCAACGTCCTGACTTTC.

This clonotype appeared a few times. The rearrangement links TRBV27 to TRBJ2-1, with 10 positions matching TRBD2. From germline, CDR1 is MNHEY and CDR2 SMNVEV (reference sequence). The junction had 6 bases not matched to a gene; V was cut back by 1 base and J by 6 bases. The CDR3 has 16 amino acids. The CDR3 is CASSLLALAGRNEQFF. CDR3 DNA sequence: TGTGCCAGCAGTTTATTGGCACTAGCGGGGCGCAATGAGCAGTTCTTC.

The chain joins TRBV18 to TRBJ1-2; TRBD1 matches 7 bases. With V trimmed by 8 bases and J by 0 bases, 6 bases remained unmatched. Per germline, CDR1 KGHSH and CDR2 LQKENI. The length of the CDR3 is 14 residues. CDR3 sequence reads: CASTERGPNYGYTF. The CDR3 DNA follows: TGTGCCAGCACCGAGAGGGGGCCTAACTATGGCTACACCTTC.

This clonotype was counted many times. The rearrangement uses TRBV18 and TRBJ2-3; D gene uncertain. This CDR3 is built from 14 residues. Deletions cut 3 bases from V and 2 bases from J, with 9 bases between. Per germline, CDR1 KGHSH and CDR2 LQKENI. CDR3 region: CASSPAAYTDTQYF. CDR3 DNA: TGTGCCAGCTCACCGGCAGCCTACACAGATACGCAGTATTTT.

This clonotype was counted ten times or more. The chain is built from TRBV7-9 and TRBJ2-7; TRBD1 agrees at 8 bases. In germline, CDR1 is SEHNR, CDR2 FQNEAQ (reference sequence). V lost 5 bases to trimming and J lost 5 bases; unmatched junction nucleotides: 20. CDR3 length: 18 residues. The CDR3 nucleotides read TGTGCCAGCAGCGGTTATCCGGGACAGGTCCCATTTCACCACGAGCAGTACTTC. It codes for CASSGYPGQVPFHHEQYF.

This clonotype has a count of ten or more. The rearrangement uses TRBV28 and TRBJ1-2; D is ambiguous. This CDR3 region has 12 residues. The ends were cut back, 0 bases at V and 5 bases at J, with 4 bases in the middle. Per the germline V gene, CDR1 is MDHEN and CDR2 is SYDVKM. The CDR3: CASSLWGYGYTF. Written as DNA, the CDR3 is TGTGCCAGCAGTTTATGGGGGTATGGCTACACCTTC.

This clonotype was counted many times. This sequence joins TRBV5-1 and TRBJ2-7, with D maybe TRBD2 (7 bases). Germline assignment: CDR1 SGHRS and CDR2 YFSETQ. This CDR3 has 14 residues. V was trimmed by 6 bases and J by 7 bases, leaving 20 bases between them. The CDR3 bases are TGCGCCAGCAATCGGGACGGGGGGCACGAGGAGCAGTACTTC. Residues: CASNRDGGHEEQYF.

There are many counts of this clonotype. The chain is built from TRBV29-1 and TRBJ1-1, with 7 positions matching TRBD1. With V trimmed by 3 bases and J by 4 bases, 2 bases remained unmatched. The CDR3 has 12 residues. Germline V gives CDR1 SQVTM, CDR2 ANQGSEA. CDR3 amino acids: CSVDNRGTEAFF. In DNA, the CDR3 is TGCAGCGTTGACAACAGGGGCACTGAAGCTTTCTTT.

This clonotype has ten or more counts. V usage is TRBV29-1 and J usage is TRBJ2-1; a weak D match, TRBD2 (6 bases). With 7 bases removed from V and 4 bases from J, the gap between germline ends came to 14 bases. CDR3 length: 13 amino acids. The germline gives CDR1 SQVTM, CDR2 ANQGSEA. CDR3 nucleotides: TGCAGCGGAGGCGGGACGGCTTACAATGAGCAGTTCTTC. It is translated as CSGGGTAYNEQFF.

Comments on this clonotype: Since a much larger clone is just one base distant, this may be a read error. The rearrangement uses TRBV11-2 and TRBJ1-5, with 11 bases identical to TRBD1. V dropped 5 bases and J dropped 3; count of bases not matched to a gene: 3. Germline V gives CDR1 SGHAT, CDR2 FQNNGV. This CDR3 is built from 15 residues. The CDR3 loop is CASSPGQGDNQPQHF. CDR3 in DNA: TGTGCCAGCAGCCCGGGACAGGGGGACAATCAGCCCCAGCATTTT.

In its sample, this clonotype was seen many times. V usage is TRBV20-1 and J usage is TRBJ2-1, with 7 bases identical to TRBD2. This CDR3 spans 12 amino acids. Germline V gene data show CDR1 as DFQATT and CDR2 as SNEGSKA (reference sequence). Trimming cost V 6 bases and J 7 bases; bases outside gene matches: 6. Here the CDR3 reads CSAAGLLNEQFF. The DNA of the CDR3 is TGCAGTGCCGCGGGACTACTGAATGAGCAGTTCTTC.

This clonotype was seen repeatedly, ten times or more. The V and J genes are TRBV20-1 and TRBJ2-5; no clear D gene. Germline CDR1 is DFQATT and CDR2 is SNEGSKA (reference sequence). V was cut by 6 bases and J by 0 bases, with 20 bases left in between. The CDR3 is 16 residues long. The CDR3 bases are TGCAGTGCCGTCGACATAGGATCCGGGTACCAAGAGACCCAGTACTTC. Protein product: CSAVDIGSGYQETQYF.

In nucleotides, the CDR3 is TGCGCCAGCAGCCAAGAGAGGACTAGCGGTCCCTACGAGCAGTACTTC. It codes for CASSQERTSGPYEQYF. This chain links TRBV4-1 with TRBJ2-7; 10 nucleotides line up with TRBD2. The V and J ends lost 0 bases and 2 bases, in that order; junction bases with no gene match: 4. CDR1 MGHRA and CDR2 YSYEKL come from the germline V gene. This CDR3 contains 16 residues.

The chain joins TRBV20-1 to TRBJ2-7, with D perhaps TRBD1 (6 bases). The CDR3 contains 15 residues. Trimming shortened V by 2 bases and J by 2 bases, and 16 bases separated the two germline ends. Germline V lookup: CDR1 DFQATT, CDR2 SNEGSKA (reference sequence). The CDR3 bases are TGCAGTGCTAGAAGCCACAGGGCAAATCCCTACGAGCAGTACTTC. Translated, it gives CSARSHRANPYEQYF.

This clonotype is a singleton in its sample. CDR3 nucleotides: TGTGCCAGCAGCGTCCGGGACAGCCATCCCCGCACCGGGGAGCTGTTTTTT. It encodes CASSVRDSHPRTGELFF. J is TRBJ2-2 and V is TRBV7-9, with TRBD1 matching 7 bases. The germline V gene has CDR1 SEHNR and CDR2 FQNEAQ (reference sequence). CDR3 size: 17 residues. The ends lost 5 bases at V and 4 bases at J; junction bases unmatched: 13.

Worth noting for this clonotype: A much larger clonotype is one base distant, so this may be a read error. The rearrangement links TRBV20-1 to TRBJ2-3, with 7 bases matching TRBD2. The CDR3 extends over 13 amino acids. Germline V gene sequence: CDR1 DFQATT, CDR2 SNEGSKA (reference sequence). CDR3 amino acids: CSALPGGTDAQYF. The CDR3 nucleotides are TGCAGTGCCCTCCCGGGAGGAACAGATGCGCAGTATTTT.

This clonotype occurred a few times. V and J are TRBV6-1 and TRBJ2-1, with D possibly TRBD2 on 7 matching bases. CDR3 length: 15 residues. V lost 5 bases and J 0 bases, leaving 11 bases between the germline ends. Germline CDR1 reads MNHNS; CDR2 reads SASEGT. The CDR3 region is CASSRGAPSYNEQFF. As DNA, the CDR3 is TGTGCCAGCAGTCGGGGGGCCCCCTCCTACAATGAGCAGTTCTTC.

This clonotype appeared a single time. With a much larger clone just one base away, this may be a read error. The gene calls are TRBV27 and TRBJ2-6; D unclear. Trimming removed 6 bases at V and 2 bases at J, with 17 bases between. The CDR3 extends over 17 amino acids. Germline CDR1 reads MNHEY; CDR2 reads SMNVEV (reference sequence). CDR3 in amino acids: CASSPLSGPAGANVLTF. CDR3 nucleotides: TGTGCCAGCAGCCCCCTTTCCGGTCCCGCTGGGGCCAACGTCCTGACTTTC.

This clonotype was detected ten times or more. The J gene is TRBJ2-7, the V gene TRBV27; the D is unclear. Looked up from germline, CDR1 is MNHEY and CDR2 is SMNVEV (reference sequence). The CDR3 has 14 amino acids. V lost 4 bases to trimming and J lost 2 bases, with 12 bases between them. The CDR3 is CASSSVQFPYEQYF. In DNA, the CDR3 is TGTGCCAGCAGTTCCGTACAGTTTCCCTACGAGCAGTACTTC.

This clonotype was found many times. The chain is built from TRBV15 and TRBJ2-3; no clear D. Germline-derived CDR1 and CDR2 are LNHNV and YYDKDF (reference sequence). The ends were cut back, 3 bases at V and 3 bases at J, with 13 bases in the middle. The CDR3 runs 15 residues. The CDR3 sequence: CATSSPLVTTDTQYF. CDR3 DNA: TGTGCCACCAGCAGCCCCCTAGTAACGACAGATACGCAGTATTTT.

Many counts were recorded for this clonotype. The CDR3 DNA reads TGCGCCAGCAGCAGGGACGGTTCTAACTATGGCTACACCTTC. Translating gives CASSRDGSNYGYTF. The rearrangement uses TRBV5-1 and TRBJ1-2; the D gene is possibly TRBD1 (5 bases). The germline V and J ends were trimmed by 4 bases and 0 bases, with 10 bases remaining between them. Germline CDR1 and CDR2: SGHRS and YFSETQ. The CDR3 has 14 amino acids.

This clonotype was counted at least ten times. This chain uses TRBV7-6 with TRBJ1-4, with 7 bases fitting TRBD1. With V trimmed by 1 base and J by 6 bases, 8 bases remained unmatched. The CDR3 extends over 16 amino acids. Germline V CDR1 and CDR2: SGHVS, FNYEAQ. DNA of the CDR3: TGTGCCAGCAGCTTAGGGACAGGTGGGGGACATGAAAAACTGTTTTTT. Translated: CASSLGTGGGHEKLFF. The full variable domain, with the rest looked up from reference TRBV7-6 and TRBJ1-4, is GAGVSQSPRYKVTKRGQDVALRCDPISGHVSLYWYRQALGQGPEFLTYFNYEAQQDKSGLPNDRFSAERPEGSISTLTIQRTEQRDSAMYRCASSLGTGGGHEKLFFGSGTQLSVL.

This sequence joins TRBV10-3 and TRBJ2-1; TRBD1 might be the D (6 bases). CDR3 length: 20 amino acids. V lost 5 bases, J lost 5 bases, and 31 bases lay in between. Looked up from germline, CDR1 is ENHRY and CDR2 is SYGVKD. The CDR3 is CAISPDGPQGGAMGDNEQFF. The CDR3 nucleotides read TGTGCCATCAGTCCAGACGGCCCACAGGGTGGCGCAATGGGAGACAATGAGCAGTTCTTC.

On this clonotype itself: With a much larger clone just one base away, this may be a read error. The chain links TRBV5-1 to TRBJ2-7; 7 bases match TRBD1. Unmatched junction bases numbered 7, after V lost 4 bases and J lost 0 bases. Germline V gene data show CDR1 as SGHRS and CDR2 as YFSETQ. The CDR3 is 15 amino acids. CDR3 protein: CASSDGDSRSYEQYF. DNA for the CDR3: TGCGCCAGCAGCGATGGGGACAGCCGCTCCTACGAGCAGTACTTC.

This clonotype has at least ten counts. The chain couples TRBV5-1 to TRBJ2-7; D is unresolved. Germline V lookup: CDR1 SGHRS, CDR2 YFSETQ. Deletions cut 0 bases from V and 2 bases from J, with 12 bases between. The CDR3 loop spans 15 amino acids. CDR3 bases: TGCGCCAGCAGCTTGGCCCGGACCGTAGCCTACGAGCAGTACTTC. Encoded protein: CASSLARTVAYEQYF.

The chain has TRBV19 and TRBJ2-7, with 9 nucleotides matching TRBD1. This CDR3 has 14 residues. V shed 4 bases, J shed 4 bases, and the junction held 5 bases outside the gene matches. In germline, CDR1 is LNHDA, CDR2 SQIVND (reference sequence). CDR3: CASSTRDRAYEQYF. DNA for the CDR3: TGTGCCAGTAGTACCCGGGACAGGGCGTACGAGCAGTACTTC. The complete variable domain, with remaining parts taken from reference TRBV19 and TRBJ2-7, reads DGGITQSPKYLFRKEGQNVTLSCEQNLNHDAMYWYRQDPGQGLRLIYYSQIVNDFQKGDIAEGYSVSREKKESFPLTVTSAQKNPTAFYLCASSTRDRAYEQYFGPGTRLTVT.

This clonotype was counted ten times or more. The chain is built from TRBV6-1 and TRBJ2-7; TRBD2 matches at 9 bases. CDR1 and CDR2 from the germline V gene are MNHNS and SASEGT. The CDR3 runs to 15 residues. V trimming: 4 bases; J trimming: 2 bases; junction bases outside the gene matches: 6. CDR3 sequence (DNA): TGTGCCAGCAGTGGCGGGAGGGACCTAACCTACGAGCAGTACTTC. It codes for CASSGGRDLTYEQYF.

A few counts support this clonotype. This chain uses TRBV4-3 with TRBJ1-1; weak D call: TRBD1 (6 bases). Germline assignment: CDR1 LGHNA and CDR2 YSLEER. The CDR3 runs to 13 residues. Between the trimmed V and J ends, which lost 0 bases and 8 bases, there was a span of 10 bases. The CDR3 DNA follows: TGCGCCAGCAGCCAAGATTACGGGGGCGAAGCTTTCTTT. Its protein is CASSQDYGGEAFF.